The entry below describes one T cell receptor beta chain. The antigen remains undetermined. The assay was immunoSEQ multiplex PCR, and TCRdb's table has in-frame clones only and misses some. The sample has approximately 37,000 clones; more than 75% are singletons. This entry belongs to a study of T cells in localized non-small cell lung cancer. Study results and caveats: Out of the top 100 tumor clones, a median around 57 were seen in adjacent lung.

CDR1 and CDR2 from the germline V gene are MGHRA and YSYEKL. The J segment lost 0 bases and the V segment lost 1 base, leaving 6 bases of the junction unmatched. This CDR3 region has 18 residues. This chain uses TRBV4-1 with TRBJ2-1, with 10 nucleotides matching TRBD2. The clonotype was recovered from a man aged 18-55 years with stage I lung adenocarcinoma. Sequenced material: peripheral blood, taken before any cancer treatment. CDR3 sequence (DNA): TGCGCCAGCAGCCAAGGCGTAGCGGGGGGAAGCTCCTACAATGAGCAGTTCTTC. It codes for CASSQGVAGGSSYNEQFF.